This is a list of T cell receptor beta chains from one sample in a study of CD8+ T cells in alopecia areata. The assay was immunoSEQ multiplex PCR, and TCRdb's table has in-frame clones only and misses some. The table records roughly 20,000 clones, around 66% of them present only once. The specimen comprised skin, sampled at week 0. These receptors were taken from a human donor with alopecia areata. Each CDR3 is given with its conserved first and last residue. The D gene is left open where the match is weak. Clone size is shown for a subset of rows, as once, few, many or a class of expanded clone.

clone size: NA; V gene: TRBV5-1; CDR3 length: 13; D gene: NA; J gene: TRBJ2-7; CDR3 protein: CASSLEPGREQYF; CDR3 DNA: TGCGCCAGCAGCTTGGAACCGGGAAGGGAGCAGTACTTC
clone size: NA; V gene: TRBV14; CDR3 length: 13; D gene: NA; J gene: TRBJ2-7; CDR3 protein: CASSRGPLYEQYF; CDR3 DNA: TGTGCCAGCAGCCGGGGACCTCTCTACGAGCAGTACTTC
clone size: NA; V gene: TRBV29-1; CDR3 length: 13; D gene: NA; J gene: TRBJ1-1; CDR3 protein: CSVDSTENTEAFF; CDR3 DNA: TGCAGCGTGGACTCGACAGAGAACACTGAAGCTTTCTTT
clone size: NA; V gene: TRBV7-2; CDR3 length: 13; D gene: NA; J gene: TRBJ1-1; CDR3 protein: CASSLRAVPEAFF; CDR3 DNA: TGTGCCAGCAGCTTAAGGGCAGTTCCTGAAGCTTTCTTT
clone size: once; V gene: TRBV27; CDR3 length: 17; D gene: NA; J gene: TRBJ1-5; CDR3 protein: CASSPGHPGRSNQPQHF; CDR3 DNA: TGTGCCAGCAGTCCGGGACACCCTGGTCGTAGCAATCAGCCCCAGCATTTT
clone size: NA; V gene: TRBV18; CDR3 length: 15; D gene: NA; J gene: TRBJ1-2; CDR3 protein: CASSPSLGTNYGYTF; CDR3 DNA: TGTGCCAGCTCACCTAGCCTAGGGACCAACTATGGCTACACCTTC
clone size: NA; V gene: TRBV2; CDR3 length: 15; D gene: NA; J gene: TRBJ1-2; CDR3 protein: CASSEGLRGRGGYTF; CDR3 DNA: TGTGCCAGCAGTGAAGGCCTCAGGGGTCGGGGCGGCTACACCTTC
clone size: few; V gene: TRBV6-5; CDR3 length: 12; D gene: NA; J gene: TRBJ1-1; CDR3 protein: CASRKRGTEAFF; CDR3 DNA: TGTGCCAGCAGGAAGCGGGGGACTGAAGCTTTCTTT
clone size: once; V gene: TRBV10-3; CDR3 length: 11; D gene: NA; J gene: TRBJ2-7; CDR3 protein: CATSIEYEQYF; CDR3 DNA: TGTGCCACCTCCATCGAGTACGAGCAGTACTTC
clone size: few; V gene: TRBV7-9; CDR3 length: 14; D gene: NA; J gene: TRBJ2-1; CDR3 protein: CASSLEQVGDEQFF; CDR3 DNA: TGTGCCAGCAGCTTAGAACAGGTGGGGGATGAGCAGTTCTTC
clone size: NA; V gene: TRBV11-3; CDR3 length: 16; D gene: NA; J gene: TRBJ2-2; CDR3 protein: CASSLGTKANTGELFF; CDR3 DNA: TGTGCCAGCAGCTTAGGGACCAAGGCGAACACCGGGGAGCTGTTTTTT
clone size: NA; V gene: TRBV10-3; CDR3 length: 17; D gene: NA; J gene: TRBJ1-3; CDR3 protein: CAISESDLGYPWDTIYF; CDR3 DNA: TGTGCCATCAGTGAGTCGGACCTGGGGTATCCCTGGGACACCATATATTTT
clone size: NA; V gene: TRBV7-2; CDR3 length: 17; D gene: TRBD2; J gene: TRBJ2-1; CDR3 protein: CASSDPGGTATYNEQFF; CDR3 DNA: TGTGCCAGCAGCGATCCCGGGGGGACTGCTACATACAATGAGCAGTTCTTC
clone size: NA; V gene: TRBV13; CDR3 length: 15; D gene: TRBD1; J gene: TRBJ2-2; CDR3 protein: CASSFGQGNTGELFF; CDR3 DNA: TGTGCCAGCAGCTTTGGACAGGGAAACACCGGGGAGCTGTTTTTT
clone size: NA; V gene: TRBV5-1; CDR3 length: 14; D gene: NA; J gene: TRBJ2-2; CDR3 protein: CASSLVGSAGELFF; CDR3 DNA: TGCGCCAGCAGCTTGGTCGGCTCGGCCGGGGAGCTGTTTTTT
clone size: NA; V gene: TRBV5-1; CDR3 length: 14; D gene: TRBD1; J gene: TRBJ1-6; CDR3 protein: CASSSGQGNSPLHF; CDR3 DNA: TGCGCCAGCAGCTCGGGACAGGGGAATTCACCCCTCCACTTT
clone size: few; V gene: TRBV6-5; CDR3 length: 13; D gene: NA; J gene: TRBJ1-5; CDR3 protein: CASSYDSNQPQHF; CDR3 DNA: TGTGCCAGCAGTTACGATAGCAATCAGCCCCAGCATTTT
clone size: NA; V gene: TRBV6-5; CDR3 length: 14; D gene: TRBD1; J gene: TRBJ1-5; CDR3 protein: CASRQGASNQPQHF; CDR3 DNA: TGTGCCAGCAGACAGGGGGCGAGCAATCAGCCCCAGCATTTT
clone size: NA; V gene: TRBV7-9; CDR3 length: 17; D gene: TRBD2; J gene: TRBJ2-5; CDR3 protein: CASSLAPGLAGQETQYF; CDR3 DNA: TGTGCCAGCAGCTTAGCCCCGGGACTAGCGGGCCAAGAGACCCAGTACTTC
clone size: NA; V gene: TRBV7-6; CDR3 length: 15; D gene: NA; J gene: TRBJ2-5; CDR3 protein: CASSLSGGPGETQYF; CDR3 DNA: TGTGCCAGCAGCCTCTCTGGGGGGCCGGGAGAGACCCAGTACTTC
clone size: few; V gene: TRBV4-3; CDR3 length: 13; D gene: NA; J gene: TRBJ2-2; CDR3 protein: CASSQAPFGELFF; CDR3 DNA: TGCGCCAGCAGCCAAGCCCCTTTCGGGGAGCTGTTTTTT
clone size: NA; V gene: TRBV5-4; CDR3 length: 12; D gene: NA; J gene: TRBJ1-2; CDR3 protein: CASSAGTNGYTF; CDR3 DNA: TGTGCCAGCAGCGCCGGGACCAATGGCTACACCTTC
clone size: NA; V gene: TRBV6-6; CDR3 length: 15; D gene: TRBD2; J gene: TRBJ2-2; CDR3 protein: CASRKSGAYTGELFF; CDR3 DNA: TGTGCCAGCAGAAAAAGCGGGGCGTACACCGGGGAGCTGTTTTTT
clone size: NA; V gene: TRBV7-9; CDR3 length: 17; D gene: TRBD2; J gene: TRBJ2-2; CDR3 protein: CASSPTIAGVAAGELFF; CDR3 DNA: TGTGCCAGCAGCCCCACGATAGCGGGGGTAGCAGCCGGGGAGCTGTTTTTT
clone size: NA; V gene: TRBV27; CDR3 length: 15; D gene: TRBD2; J gene: TRBJ2-1; CDR3 protein: CASSAASGGNNEQFF; CDR3 DNA: TGTGCCAGCAGTGCAGCCAGCGGGGGAAACAATGAGCAGTTCTTC
clone size: NA; V gene: TRBV12-2; CDR3 length: 18; D gene: NA; J gene: TRBJ2-7; CDR3 protein: CASRLELAGGPSSYEQYF; CDR3 DNA: TGTGCAAGTCGCTTAGAACTAGCGGGGGGACCGAGCTCCTACGAGCAGTACTTC
clone size: once; V gene: TRBV9; CDR3 length: 15; D gene: NA; J gene: TRBJ2-1; CDR3 protein: CASSVPGPRPGEQFF; CDR3 DNA: TGTGCCAGCAGCGTACCGGGACCCCGGCCCGGTGAGCAGTTCTTC
clone size: few; V gene: TRBV7-2; CDR3 length: 14; D gene: NA; J gene: TRBJ1-1; CDR3 protein: CASSSLRGATEAFF; CDR3 DNA: TGTGCCAGCAGCTCCCTAAGGGGGGCCACTGAAGCTTTCTTT
clone size: NA; V gene: TRBV28; CDR3 length: 10; D gene: NA; J gene: TRBJ1-5; CDR3 protein: CAVGNQPQHF; CDR3 DNA: TGTGCGGTGGGGAATCAGCCCCAGCATTTT
clone size: NA; V gene: TRBV5-1; CDR3 length: 16; D gene: TRBD2; J gene: TRBJ2-7; CDR3 protein: CASSLVAGGTLGEQYF; CDR3 DNA: TGCGCCAGCAGCTTGGTTGCGGGGGGCACGTTAGGGGAGCAGTACTTC
clone size: NA; V gene: TRBV28; CDR3 length: 12; D gene: TRBD1; J gene: TRBJ2-5; CDR3 protein: CASTGGLKTQYF; CDR3 DNA: TGTGCCAGCACAGGGGGCTTGAAGACCCAGTACTTC
clone size: NA; V gene: TRBV27; CDR3 length: 15; D gene: TRBD1; J gene: TRBJ2-7; CDR3 protein: CASSSEGAIPYEQYF; CDR3 DNA: TGTGCCAGCAGTAGCGAGGGGGCGATCCCCTACGAGCAGTACTTC
clone size: NA; V gene: TRBV2; CDR3 length: 13; D gene: NA; J gene: TRBJ2-5; CDR3 protein: CASSRLLQETQYF; CDR3 DNA: TGTGCCAGCAGTAGACTCCTCCAAGAGACCCAGTACTTC
clone size: NA; V gene: TRBV28; CDR3 length: 13; D gene: TRBD1; J gene: TRBJ2-7; CDR3 protein: CASRGQPTYEQYF; CDR3 DNA: TGTGCCAGCCGGGGACAGCCCACCTACGAGCAGTACTTC
clone size: NA; V gene: TRBV7-2; CDR3 length: 18; D gene: TRBD2; J gene: TRBJ2-7; CDR3 protein: CASSPRGSGVPKSYEQYF; CDR3 DNA: TGTGCCAGCAGCCCCCGAGGTAGCGGGGTTCCAAAATCCTACGAGCAGTACTTC
clone size: NA; V gene: TRBV7-2; CDR3 length: 15; D gene: TRBD1; J gene: TRBJ2-7; CDR3 protein: CASSLVGTVTYEQYF; CDR3 DNA: TGTGCCAGCAGCTTAGTAGGGACAGTCACCTACGAGCAGTACTTC
clone size: NA; V gene: TRBV9; CDR3 length: 18; D gene: NA; J gene: TRBJ1-3; CDR3 protein: CASSSGPGTGSSGNTIYF; CDR3 DNA: TGTGCCAGCAGCTCCGGACCCGGGACGGGGAGCTCTGGAAACACCATATATTTT
clone size: few; V gene: TRBV7-2; CDR3 length: 13; D gene: TRBD2; J gene: TRBJ2-7; CDR3 protein: CASSQRGGDEQYF; CDR3 DNA: TGTGCCAGCAGCCAGCGGGGGGGCGACGAGCAGTACTTC
clone size: NA; V gene: TRBV7-2; CDR3 length: 13; D gene: NA; J gene: TRBJ1-2; CDR3 protein: CASSLRGNYGYTF; CDR3 DNA: TGTGCCAGCAGCCTCAGGGGCAACTATGGCTACACCTTC
clone size: NA; V gene: TRBV5-7; CDR3 length: 14; D gene: TRBD1; J gene: TRBJ1-2; CDR3 protein: CASSLEDRALGYTF; CDR3 DNA: TGTGCCAGCAGCTTGGAGGACAGGGCTTTGGGCTACACCTTC
clone size: NA; V gene: TRBV27; CDR3 length: 15; D gene: NA; J gene: TRBJ2-1; CDR3 protein: CASSLSSGAYNEQFF; CDR3 DNA: TGTGCCAGCAGTTTATCGTCGGGCGCCTACAATGAGCAGTTCTTC
clone size: NA; V gene: TRBV2; CDR3 length: 13; D gene: NA; J gene: TRBJ2-3; CDR3 protein: CASSSGLTDTQYF; CDR3 DNA: TGTGCCAGCAGCAGCGGGCTCACAGATACGCAGTATTTT
clone size: NA; V gene: TRBV7-9; CDR3 length: 17; D gene: NA; J gene: TRBJ2-3; CDR3 protein: CASSLGGHQYSTDTQYF; CDR3 DNA: TGTGCCAGCAGCTTAGGGGGACACCAATATAGCACAGATACGCAGTATTTT
clone size: NA; V gene: TRBV7-2; CDR3 length: 16; D gene: TRBD1; J gene: TRBJ2-5; CDR3 protein: CASSLSRDRGQETQYF; CDR3 DNA: TGTGCCAGCAGCTTATCAAGGGACAGGGGTCAAGAGACCCAGTACTTC
clone size: NA; V gene: TRBV19; CDR3 length: 15; D gene: NA; J gene: TRBJ2-1; CDR3 protein: CASSTPRESGNEQFF; CDR3 DNA: TGTGCCAGTAGTACTCCCCGTGAGTCGGGCAATGAGCAGTTCTTC
clone size: NA; V gene: TRBV5-1; CDR3 length: 13; D gene: NA; J gene: TRBJ2-5; CDR3 protein: CASSYRDQETQYF; CDR3 DNA: TGCGCCAGCAGCTACCGAGACCAAGAGACCCAGTACTTC
clone size: few; V gene: TRBV7-2; CDR3 length: 18; D gene: TRBD2; J gene: TRBJ2-1; CDR3 protein: CASSTKRRGTSSNNEQFF; CDR3 DNA: TGTGCCAGCAGCACGAAAAGGCGGGGGACTAGTTCTAATAATGAGCAGTTCTTC
clone size: few; V gene: TRBV7-9; CDR3 length: 15; D gene: NA; J gene: TRBJ1-1; CDR3 protein: CASSPPPRGDTEAFF; CDR3 DNA: TGTGCCAGCAGCCCGCCGCCTCGTGGGGACACTGAAGCTTTCTTT
clone size: few; V gene: TRBV2; CDR3 length: 16; D gene: TRBD1; J gene: TRBJ2-5; CDR3 protein: CASSTRGDSSLETQYF; CDR3 DNA: TGTGCCAGCAGTACCCGAGGGGACAGTAGTTTAGAGACCCAGTACTTC
clone size: few; V gene: TRBV5-5; CDR3 length: 15; D gene: NA; J gene: TRBJ1-5; CDR3 protein: CASSLESGGGQPQHF; CDR3 DNA: TGTGCCAGCAGCTTGGAAAGCGGGGGCGGTCAGCCCCAGCATTTT